These 17 T cell receptor beta chains were sequenced from one sample in a study of T-cell memory formation after mild COVID-19. TCRdb fed the 5' RACE reads into MiXCR, producing one record per CDR3 protein. This table holds under 400,000 distinct CDR3 sequences, 25% to 30% found once. Sample: PBMCs or a T cell subset sorted from them (not recorded which). Source of these receptors: an adult woman who had mild COVID-19 (a few samples of this study predate the infection). Cell type and time point are not known.

The gene calls are TRBV7-8 and TRBJ1-1; no definite D call. This CDR3 is 16 amino acids long. Trimming left V 7 bases short and J 2 bases short, with 20 bases between. Germline V CDR1 and CDR2: SGHVS, FQNEAQ. The CDR3 DNA is TGTGCCAGCACCCCATTGGGTCTCCTGGAAAACACTGAAGCTTTCTTT. Amino acid sequence: CASTPLGLLENTEAFF.

This chain links TRBV7-9 with TRBJ1-5, with TRBD1 as a possible D gene (6 bases). CDR1 is SEHNR, CDR2 FQNEAQ, per germline (reference sequence). This CDR3 contains 14 residues. The V gene lost 5 bases and the J gene lost 7 bases, with 15 bases spanning the gap. Written as DNA, the CDR3 is TGTGCCAGCAGCCAACCGGGACAAGGGCAGCCCCAGCATTTT. This codes for CASSQPGQGQPQHF.

The V and J genes are TRBV2 and TRBJ1-5, with 8 bases aligning to TRBD1. With V trimmed by 5 bases and J by 3 bases, 6 bases remained unmatched. Per the germline V gene, CDR1 is SNHLY and CDR2 is FYNNEI. The CDR3 contains 15 residues. The CDR3 spells CASSTDRAPNQPQHF. DNA for the CDR3: TGTGCCAGCAGTACGGACAGGGCCCCCAATCAGCCCCAGCATTTT.

In its sample, this clonotype was seen many times. The V call is TRBV2, the J call TRBJ2-5; unclear D gene. Germline CDR1 reads SNHLY; CDR2 reads FYNNEI. This CDR3 is 11 amino acids long. The V end was cut by 5 bases, the J end by 3 bases, with 4 bases between. The CDR3 is CASSREETQYF. CDR3 coding DNA: TGTGCCAGCAGTCGCGAAGAGACCCAGTACTTC.

The rearrangement joins TRBV6-2 or TRBV6-3 to TRBJ2-3, with 12 bases that match TRBD1. The junction had 10 bases not matched to a gene; V was cut back by 5 bases and J by 4 bases. Germline CDR1 MNHEY, CDR2 SVGEGT. This CDR3 is 17 amino acids long. CDR3 in amino acids: CASSPLSGQGAADTQYF. CDR3 in DNA: TGTGCCAGCAGTCCCCTGTCGGGACAGGGGGCTGCAGATACGCAGTATTTT.

This clonotype was picked up many times. The rearrangement links TRBV25-1 to TRBJ1-1; 8 nucleotides agree with TRBD1. Per germline, CDR1 MGHDK and CDR2 SYGVNS. This CDR3 is built from 15 residues. Trimming at V came to 2 bases and at J to 5 bases, leaving 7 bases not matched to a gene. DNA of the CDR3: TGTGCCAGCAGTGAACTCCGACAGGGGAAGACTGAAGCTTTCTTT. Protein product: CASSELRQGKTEAFF.

There are a few counts of this clonotype. V is TRBV7-9 and J is TRBJ2-7, with 11 bases that match TRBD2. The CDR3 has 14 residues. Germline CDR1 SEHNR, CDR2 FQNEAQ (reference sequence). V dropped 4 bases and J dropped 7; count of bases not matched to a gene: 6. The CDR3 protein is CASSSLAGEKEQYF. In DNA form, the CDR3 reads TGTGCCAGCAGCTCACTAGCGGGAGAGAAAGAGCAGTACTTC.

In DNA, the CDR3 is TGTGCCAGCAGCCGAAATATTGGGACAGGATGGAGCAGGAACACTGAAGCTTTCTTT. Protein product: CASSRNIGTGWSRNTEAFF. This chain joins TRBV7-9 and TRBJ1-1; 8 nucleotides line up with TRBD1. The CDR3 sequence is 19 residues long. Germline CDR1 is SEHNR and CDR2 is FQNEAQ (reference sequence). Germline trimming cut 5 bases from V and 1 base from J; bases unmatched to any gene: 18.

DNA for the CDR3: TGTGCCATCAGTGAGTCCGTGGGGGTGGAGGCTTTCTTT. Translation gives CAISESVGVEAFF. The genes are TRBV10-3 and TRBJ1-1; maybe TRBD1 (5 bases). This CDR3 comprises 13 residues. CDR1 and CDR2 (germline): ENHRY, SYGVKD. V gave up 0 bases and J gave up 11 bases, with 13 bases separating them.

This chain connects TRBV6-1 to TRBJ2-5; D may be TRBD2 (6 bases). Germline lookup yields CDR1 MNHNS and CDR2 SASEGT. Trimming left V 6 bases short and J 1 base short, with 9 bases between. This CDR3 comprises 13 residues. In DNA form, the CDR3 reads TGTGCCAGCAGATTTAGCGGCCAAGAGACCCAGTACTTC. Translation gives CASRFSGQETQYF.

The table lists this clonotype with a few counts. This chain uses TRBV20-1 with TRBJ1-2; 8 nucleotides match TRBD1. V lost 3 bases and J lost 6; bases outside the gene matches: 9. There are 14 residues in the CDR3. In germline, CDR1 is DFQATT, CDR2 SNEGSKA (reference sequence). The CDR3 bases are TGCAGTGCTAGTGCCTCGGCAGGGGGCCATGGCTACACCTTC. Translation gives CSASASAGGHGYTF.

The chain is built from TRBV9 and TRBJ2-2; D perhaps matches TRBD2 (6 bases). The CDR3 length is 14 residues. CDR1 is SGDLS and CDR2 is YYNGEE in the germline V gene. Trimming removed 4 bases from V and 6 bases from J, with 13 bases in between. The CDR3 nucleotides are TGTGCCAGCAGCCCTTGGGGGGATTCCGGGGAGCTGTTTTTT. Its protein product is CASSPWGDSGELFF.

CDR3 coding DNA: TGTGCCAGCAGCTTTCCCGGGACAGTTGGCGAGCAGTACTTC. Translated: CASSFPGTVGEQYF. V is TRBV7-9 and J is TRBJ2-7; 7 positions agree with TRBD1. Germline values: CDR1 SEHNR, CDR2 FQNEAQ (reference sequence). This CDR3 has 14 amino acids. V was pared by 3 bases and J by 6 bases, with 8 bases of the junction left unmatched.

This chain connects TRBV15 to TRBJ1-6; the D is unclear. Trimming cost V 1 base and J 10 bases, with 11 bases left between them. The CDR3 length is 14 residues. CDR1 LNHNV and CDR2 YYDKDF come from the germline V gene (reference sequence). The CDR3 DNA reads TGTGCCACCAGCAGAGGTGGGCCTACCTCACCCCTCCACTTT. Its translation is CATSRGGPTSPLHF.

This chain links TRBV12-3 or TRBV12-4 with TRBJ2-1; 10 bases match TRBD2. CDR3 length equals 15 residues. With 3 bases clipped from V and 7 bases from J, the junction kept 6 bases outside the gene matches. CDR3 in DNA: TGTGCCAGCAGTTTCTTAGCGGGAGGTGGGAATGAGCAGTTCTTC. Encoded protein: CASSFLAGGGNEQFF.

The chain employs TRBV20-1 and TRBJ2-3, with 11 nucleotides matching TRBD2. CDR3 size: 16 residues. Losses at the gene ends were 1 base for V and 6 bases for J; bases not matched to a gene: 9. Germline V lookup: CDR1 DFQATT, CDR2 SNEGSKA (reference sequence). CDR3 residues: CSARALAGEGLDTQYF. The CDR3 DNA sequence: TGCAGTGCTAGAGCACTAGCGGGAGAGGGATTGGATACGCAGTATTTT.

The CDR3 DNA reads as TGTGCCAGTTGCGGACAGTTGAACACTGAAGCTTTCTTT. The encoded protein is CASCGQLNTEAFF. The rearrangement links TRBV6-6 to TRBJ1-1; D is perhaps TRBD1 (6 bases). The length of the CDR3 is 13 residues. V lost 9 bases and J lost 0, with 11 bases in between. The germline V gene has CDR1 MNHNY and CDR2 SVGAGI (reference sequence).